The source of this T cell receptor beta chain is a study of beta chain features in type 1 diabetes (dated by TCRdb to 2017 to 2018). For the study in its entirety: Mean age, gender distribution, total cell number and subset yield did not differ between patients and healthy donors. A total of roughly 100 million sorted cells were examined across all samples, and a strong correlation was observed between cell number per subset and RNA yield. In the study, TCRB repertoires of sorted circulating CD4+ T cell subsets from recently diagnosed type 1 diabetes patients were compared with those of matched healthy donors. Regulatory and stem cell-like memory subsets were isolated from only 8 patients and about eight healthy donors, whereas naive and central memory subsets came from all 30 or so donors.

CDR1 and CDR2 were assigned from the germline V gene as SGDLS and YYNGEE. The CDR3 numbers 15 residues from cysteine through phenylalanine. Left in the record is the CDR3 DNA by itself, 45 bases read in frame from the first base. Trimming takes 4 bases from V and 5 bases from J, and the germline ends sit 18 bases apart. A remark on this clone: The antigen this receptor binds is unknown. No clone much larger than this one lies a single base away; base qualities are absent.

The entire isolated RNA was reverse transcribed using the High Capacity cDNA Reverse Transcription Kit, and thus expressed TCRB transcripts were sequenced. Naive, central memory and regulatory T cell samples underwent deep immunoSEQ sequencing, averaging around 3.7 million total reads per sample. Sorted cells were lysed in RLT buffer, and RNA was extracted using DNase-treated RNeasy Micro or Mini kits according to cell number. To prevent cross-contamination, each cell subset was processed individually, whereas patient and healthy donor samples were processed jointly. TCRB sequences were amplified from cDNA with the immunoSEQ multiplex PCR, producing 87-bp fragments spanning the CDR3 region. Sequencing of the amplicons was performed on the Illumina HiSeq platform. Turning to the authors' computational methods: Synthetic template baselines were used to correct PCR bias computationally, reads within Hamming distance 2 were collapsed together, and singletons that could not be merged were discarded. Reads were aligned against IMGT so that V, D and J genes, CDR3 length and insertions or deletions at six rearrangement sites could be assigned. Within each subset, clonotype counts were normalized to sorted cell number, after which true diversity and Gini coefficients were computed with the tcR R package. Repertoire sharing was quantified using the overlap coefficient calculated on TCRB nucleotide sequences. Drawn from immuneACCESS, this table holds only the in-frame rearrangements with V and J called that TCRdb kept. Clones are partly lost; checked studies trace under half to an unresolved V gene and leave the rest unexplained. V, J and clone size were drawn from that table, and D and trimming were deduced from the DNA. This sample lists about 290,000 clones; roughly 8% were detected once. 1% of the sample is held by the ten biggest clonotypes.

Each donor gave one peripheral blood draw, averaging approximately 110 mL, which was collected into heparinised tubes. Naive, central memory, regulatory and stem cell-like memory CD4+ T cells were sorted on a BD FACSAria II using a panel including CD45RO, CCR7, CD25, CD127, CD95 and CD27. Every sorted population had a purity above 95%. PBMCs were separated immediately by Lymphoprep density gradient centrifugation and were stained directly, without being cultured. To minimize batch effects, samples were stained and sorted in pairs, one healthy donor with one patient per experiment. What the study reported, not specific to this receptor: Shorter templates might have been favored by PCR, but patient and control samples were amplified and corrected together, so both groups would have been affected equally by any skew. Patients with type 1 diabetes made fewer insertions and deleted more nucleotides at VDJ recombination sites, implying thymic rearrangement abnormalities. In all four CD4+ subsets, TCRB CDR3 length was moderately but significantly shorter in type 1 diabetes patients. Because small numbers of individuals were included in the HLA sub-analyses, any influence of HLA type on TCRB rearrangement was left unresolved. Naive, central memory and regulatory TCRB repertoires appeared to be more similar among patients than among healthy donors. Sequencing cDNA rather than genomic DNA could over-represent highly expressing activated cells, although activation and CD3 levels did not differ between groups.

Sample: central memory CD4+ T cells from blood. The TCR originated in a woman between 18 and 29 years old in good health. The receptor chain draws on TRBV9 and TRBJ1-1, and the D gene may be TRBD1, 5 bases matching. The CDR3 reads CASSRDPLGETEAFF. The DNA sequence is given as TGTGCCAGCAGCAGGGACCCTTTGGGGGAAACTGAAGCTTTCTTT. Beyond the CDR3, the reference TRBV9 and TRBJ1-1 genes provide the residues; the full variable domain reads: DSGVTQTPKHLITATGQRVTLRCSPRSGDLSVYWYQQSLDQGLQFLIQYYNGEERAKGNILERFSAQQFPDLHSELNLSSLELGDSALYFCASSRDPLGETEAFFGQGTRLTVV.